This TCR beta chain was sequenced during a study of T cell responses to AZD1222 COVID-19 vaccine. Study information: Second-dose intervals of approximately 4 or approximately 12 weeks were pooled. General observations from the study: White British donors predominated, females outnumbered males, and clonal diversity was possibly underestimated. Spike-spanning, vaccine-associated CD4 TCRs were dominant at 160-218 and 743-854.

In regard to this clone: Its antigen remains unknown.

The table came from immunoSEQ multiplex PCR; TCRdb's copy has only in-frame clones and leaves some out. The sample comprises approximately 73,000 clones, 82% of which are singletons, and around 2.8% rests with the top ten. The CDR3 totals 14 residues. Germline V gene lookup returns CDR1 SGHNT and CDR2 YENEEA. V was trimmed by 3 bases and J by 7 bases, leaving 13 bases between them. The receptor was derived from an adult in good health. The V call is TRBV11-3, the J call TRBJ2-1, with D perhaps matching TRBD2 (6 bases). The sample in question was peripheral blood, obtained on day 0 of AZD1222 vaccination. CDR3 in DNA: TGTGCCAGCAGCTTGTCGGGACTCACGAATGAGCAGTTCTTC. This gives the protein CASSLSGLTNEQFF. Together with reference TRBV11-3 and TRBJ2-1, the CDR3 gives the full variable domain: EAGVVQSPRYKIIEKKQPVAFWCNPISGHNTLYWYLQNLGQGPELLIRYENEEAVDDSQLPKDRFSAERLKGVDSTLKIQPAELGDSAVYLCASSLSGLTNEQFFGPGTRLTVL.